The 5 T cell receptor beta chains listed next were all sequenced from one sample in a study of blood T cells in healthy people across ages. Using a J-beta primer mix together with a sample-barcoded 5' primer, a second PCR was run for about 6 to 12 cycles. TCRdb recomputed calls from the 5' RACE reads with MiXCR, one row per CDR3 protein. The table records 700,000 to 900,000 distinct CDR3 sequences, 53% of them present only once. Sequencing input: blood. The receptors were sampled from an elderly man in good health.

The V and J genes are TRBV28 and TRBJ2-3, with 7 bases that match TRBD2. Germline CDR1 MDHEN, CDR2 SYDVKM. V was clipped by 2 bases and J by 14 bases; unmatched bases: 7. This CDR3 is built from 12 residues. CDR3 sequence reads: CASSLAAGDAYF. Here the CDR3 DNA reads TGTGCCAGCAGTTTAGCGGCGGGGGACGCGTATTTT. The full variable domain, rest sourced from reference TRBV28 and TRBJ2-3, is DVKVTQSSRYLVKRTGEKVFLECVQDMDHENMFWYRQDPGLGLRLIYFSYDVKMKEKGDIPEGYSVSREKKERFSLILESASTNQTSMYLCASSLAAGDAYFGPGTRLTVL.

This chain links TRBV5-1 with TRBJ2-7; 9 bases are a match to TRBD2. This CDR3 has 15 amino acids. V dropped 0 bases and J dropped 7; count of bases not matched to a gene: 8. Germline V gene data show CDR1 as SGHRS and CDR2 as YFSETQ. The CDR3 region is CASSLGGAGGKEQYF. The CDR3 nucleotides read TGCGCCAGCAGCTTGGGTGGAGCGGGAGGTAAAGAGCAGTACTTC. Based on the CDR3 plus reference TRBV5-1 and TRBJ2-7, the full variable domain is KAGVTQTPRYLIKTRGQQVTLSCSPISGHRSVSWYQQTPGQGLQFLFEYFSETQRNKGNFPGRFSGRQFSNSRSEMNVSTLELGDSALYLCASSLGGAGGKEQYFGPGTRLTVT.

In this sample, this clonotype turned up once. V is TRBV9 and J is TRBJ2-3; 10 positions match TRBD2. Germline CDR1 SGDLS, CDR2 YYNGEE. V lost 7 bases to trimming and J lost 4 bases; unmatched junction nucleotides: 9. The CDR3 has 15 amino acids. The CDR3 nucleotides read TGTGCCAGCGGCCGGCTAGCGGGAGTTTCAGATACGCAGTATTTT. Translating it yields CASGRLAGVSDTQYF.

A word on this clonotype: Germline and junction disagree at one end, which may indicate a read error. The chain employs TRBV7-2 and TRBJ2-6; weak D call: TRBD1 (6 bases). Germline CDR1 and CDR2: SGHTA and FQGNSA. The CDR3 consists of 15 residues. DNA for the CDR3: TGTGCCAGCACCAGGGGAATCTCTTGGGCCAACGTCCTGACTTTC. This gives the protein CASTRGISWANVLTF.

The V and J genes are TRBV30 and TRBJ2-4; D gene ambiguous. The length of the CDR3 is 14 residues. V lost 0 bases and J 0 bases, leaving 6 bases between the germline ends. CDR1 GTSNPN and CDR2 SVGIG come from the germline V gene (reference sequence). The CDR3 sequence is CAWSVPLAKNIQYF. The CDR3 coding sequence is TGTGCCTGGAGTGTTCCACTAGCCAAAAACATTCAGTACTTC.